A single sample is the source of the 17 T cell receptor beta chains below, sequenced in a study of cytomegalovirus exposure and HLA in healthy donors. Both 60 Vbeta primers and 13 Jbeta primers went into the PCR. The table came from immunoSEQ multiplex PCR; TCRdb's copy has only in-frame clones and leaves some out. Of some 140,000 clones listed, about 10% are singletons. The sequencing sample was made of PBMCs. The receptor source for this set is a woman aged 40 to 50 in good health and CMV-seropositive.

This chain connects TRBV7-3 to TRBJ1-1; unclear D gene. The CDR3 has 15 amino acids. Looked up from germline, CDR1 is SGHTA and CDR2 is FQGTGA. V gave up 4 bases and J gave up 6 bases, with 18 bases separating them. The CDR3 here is CASSSTPVRGAEAFF. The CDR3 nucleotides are TGTGCCAGCAGCTCTACTCCGGTACGCGGGGCTGAAGCTTTCTTT.

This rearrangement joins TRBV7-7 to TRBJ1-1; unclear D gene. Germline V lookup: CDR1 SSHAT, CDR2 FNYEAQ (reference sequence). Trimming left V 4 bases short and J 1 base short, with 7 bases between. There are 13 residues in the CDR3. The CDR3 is CASSSSPNTEAFF. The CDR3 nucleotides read TGTGCCAGCAGCTCTAGTCCGAACACTGAAGCTTTCTTT.

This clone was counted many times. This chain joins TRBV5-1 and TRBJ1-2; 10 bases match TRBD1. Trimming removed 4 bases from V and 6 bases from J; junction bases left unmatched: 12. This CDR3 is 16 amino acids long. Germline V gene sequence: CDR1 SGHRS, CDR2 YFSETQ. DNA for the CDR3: TGCGCCAGCAGCCTCCTGACAGGGGGCGGCTTACATGGCTACACCTTC. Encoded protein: CASSLLTGGGLHGYTF.

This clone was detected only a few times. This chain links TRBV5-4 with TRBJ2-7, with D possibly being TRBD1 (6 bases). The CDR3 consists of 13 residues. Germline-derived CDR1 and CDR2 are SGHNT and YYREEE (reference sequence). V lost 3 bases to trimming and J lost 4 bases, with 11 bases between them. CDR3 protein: CASSSQGSYEQYF. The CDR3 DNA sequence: TGTGCCAGCAGCTCACAGGGTAGTTACGAGCAGTACTTC. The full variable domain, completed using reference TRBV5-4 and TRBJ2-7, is ETGVTQSPTHLIKTRGQQVTLRCSSQSGHNTVSWYQQALGQGPQFIFQYYREEENGRGNFPPRFSGLQFPNYSSELNVNALELDDSALYLCASSSQGSYEQYFGPGTRLTVT.

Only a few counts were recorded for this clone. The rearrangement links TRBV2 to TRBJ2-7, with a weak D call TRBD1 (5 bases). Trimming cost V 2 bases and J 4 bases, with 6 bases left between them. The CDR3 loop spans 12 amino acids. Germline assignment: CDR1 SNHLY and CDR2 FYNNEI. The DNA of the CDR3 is TGTGCCAGCAGTGAAAGGGGTTACGAGCAGTACTTC. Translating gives CASSERGYEQYF. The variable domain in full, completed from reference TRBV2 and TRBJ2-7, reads EPEVTQTPSHQVTQMGQEVILRCVPISNHLYFYWYRQILGQKVEFLVSFYNNEISEKSEIFDDQFSVERPDGSNFTLKIRSTKLEDSAMYFCASSERGYEQYFGPGTRLTVT.

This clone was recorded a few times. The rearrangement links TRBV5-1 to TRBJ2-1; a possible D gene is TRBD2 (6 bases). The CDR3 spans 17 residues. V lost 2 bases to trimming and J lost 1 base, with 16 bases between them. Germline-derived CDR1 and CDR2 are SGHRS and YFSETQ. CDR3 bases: TGCGCCAGCAGCTTAGAGGGAGGCTTAAGGTCCTACAATGAGCAGTTCTTC. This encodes CASSLEGGLRSYNEQFF.

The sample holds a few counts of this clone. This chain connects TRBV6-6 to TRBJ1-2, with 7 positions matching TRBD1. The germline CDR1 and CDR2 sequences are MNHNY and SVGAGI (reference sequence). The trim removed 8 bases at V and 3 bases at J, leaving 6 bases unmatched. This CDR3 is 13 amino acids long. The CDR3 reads CASCDTGDYGYTF. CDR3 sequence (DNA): TGTGCCAGCTGTGACACAGGGGACTATGGCTACACCTTC.

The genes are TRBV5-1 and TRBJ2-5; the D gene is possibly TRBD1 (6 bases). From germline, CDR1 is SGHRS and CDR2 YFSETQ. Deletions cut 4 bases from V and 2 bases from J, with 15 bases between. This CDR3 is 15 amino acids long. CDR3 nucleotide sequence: TGCGCCAGCAGCCTGCTAAGGCAGGGGCAAGAGACCCAGTACTTC. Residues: CASSLLRQGQETQYF.

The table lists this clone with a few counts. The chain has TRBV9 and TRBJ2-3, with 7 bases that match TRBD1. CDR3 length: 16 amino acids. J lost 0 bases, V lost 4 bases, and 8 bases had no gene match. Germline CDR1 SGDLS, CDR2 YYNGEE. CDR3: CASSLGTEHSTDTQYF. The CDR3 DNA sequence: TGTGCCAGCAGCCTGGGGACAGAACATAGCACAGATACGCAGTATTTT.

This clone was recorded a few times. In DNA, the CDR3 is TGTGCCAGCAGGCCCGACAGGCCAACTAATGAAAAACTGTTTTTT. Translation gives CASRPDRPTNEKLFF. The chain employs TRBV2 and TRBJ1-4; D is perhaps TRBD1 (6 bases). Per germline, CDR1 SNHLY and CDR2 FYNNEI. The CDR3 is 15 residues long. V was shortened by 6 bases and J by 0 bases, with 11 bases between the two germline ends.

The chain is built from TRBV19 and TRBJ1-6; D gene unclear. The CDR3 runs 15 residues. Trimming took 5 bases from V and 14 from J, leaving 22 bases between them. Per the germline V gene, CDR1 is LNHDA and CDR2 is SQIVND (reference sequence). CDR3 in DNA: TGTGCCAGTAGTGAGAACGTTGGGCTTTTAGTGTCCCTCCACTTT. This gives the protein CASSENVGLLVSLHF.

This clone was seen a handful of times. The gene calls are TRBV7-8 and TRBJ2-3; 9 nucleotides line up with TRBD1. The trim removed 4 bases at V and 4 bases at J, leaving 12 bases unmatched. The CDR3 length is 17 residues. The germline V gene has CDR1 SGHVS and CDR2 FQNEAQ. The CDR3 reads CASSSPRGTGLADTQYF. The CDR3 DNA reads TGTGCCAGCAGCTCCCCGAGAGGGACAGGGCTCGCAGATACGCAGTATTTT.

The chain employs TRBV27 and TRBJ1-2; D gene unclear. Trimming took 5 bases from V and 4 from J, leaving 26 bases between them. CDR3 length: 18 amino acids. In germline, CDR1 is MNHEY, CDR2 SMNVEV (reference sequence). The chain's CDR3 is CASSPQPGQPSEFYGYTF. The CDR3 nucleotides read TGTGCCAGCAGTCCACAACCGGGTCAACCAAGCGAGTTCTATGGCTACACCTTC.

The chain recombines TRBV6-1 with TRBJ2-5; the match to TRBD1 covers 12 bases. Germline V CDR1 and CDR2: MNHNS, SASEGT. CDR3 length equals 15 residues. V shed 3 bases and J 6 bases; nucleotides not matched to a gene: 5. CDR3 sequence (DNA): TGTGCCAGCAGTGAGGGACAGGGGGCAGGGAAGACCCAGTACTTC. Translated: CASSEGQGAGKTQYF.

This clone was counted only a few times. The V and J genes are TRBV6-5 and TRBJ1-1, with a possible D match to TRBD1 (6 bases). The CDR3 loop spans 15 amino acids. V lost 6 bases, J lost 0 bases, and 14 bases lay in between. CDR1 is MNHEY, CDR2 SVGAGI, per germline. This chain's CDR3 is CASREQGFMNTEAFF. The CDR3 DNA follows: TGTGCCAGCAGGGAACAGGGATTCATGAACACTGAAGCTTTCTTT.

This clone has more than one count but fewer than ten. CDR3 protein: CASSYGQYEVVEAFF. The CDR3 DNA reads TGTGCCAGCAGTTACGGACAGTATGAGGTTGTCGAAGCTTTCTTT. The chain joins TRBV6-5 to TRBJ1-1, with D perhaps matching TRBD1 (6 bases). The V gene lost 2 bases and the J gene lost 8 bases, with 18 bases spanning the gap. Germline CDR1 and CDR2: MNHEY and SVGAGI. The CDR3 contains 15 residues.

Here the CDR3 reads CASNRRGDEQYF. The DNA for the CDR3 is TGTGCCAGCAACCGCAGGGGCGACGAGCAGTACTTC. The gene calls are TRBV6-1 and TRBJ2-7; a possible D gene is TRBD1 (6 bases). Trimming took off 7 bases at V and 5 bases at J, with 12 bases between the two ends. The V gene's germline CDR1 is MNHNS and CDR2 SASEGT. The CDR3 is 12 amino acids.